The 21 T cell receptor beta chains given below trace back to one sample, sequenced in a study of cytomegalovirus exposure and HLA in healthy donors. PCR involved 60 Vbeta and 13 Jbeta primers. Repertoires were generated with immunoSEQ multiplex PCR, while TCRdb's copy carries only in-frame clones and drops some. Here the sample spans tens of thousands of clones, about 66% being singletons. Sequenced material: PBMCs. All receptors come from a young man in good health and CMV-seronegative.

This clone was observed a single time. CDR3 loop: CASSVDPGKEPQHF. CDR3 nucleotide sequence: TGTGCCAGCAGCGTAGATCCAGGGAAGGAGCCCCAGCATTTT. The chain links TRBV9 to TRBJ1-5; a possible D gene is TRBD1 (5 bases). Trimming cost V 0 bases and J 8 bases, with 12 bases left between them. The CDR3 loop spans 14 amino acids. Per germline, CDR1 SGDLS and CDR2 YYNGEE.

The rearrangement joins TRBV14 to TRBJ1-2, with TRBD1 identical over 7 bases. J lost 5 bases, V lost 2 bases, and 8 bases had no gene match. The CDR3 contains 15 residues. CDR1 and CDR2 (germline): SGHDN, FVKESK. CDR3 DNA sequence: TGTGCCAGCAGCCAATATCGCAGGGGGAGATATGGCTACACCTTC. The encoded protein is CASSQYRRGRYGYTF.

The rearrangement joins TRBV10-1 to TRBJ2-2; D possibly corresponds to TRBD2 (5 bases). Germline values: CDR1 WNHNN, CDR2 SYGVQD (reference sequence). This CDR3 spans 14 amino acids. V gave up 3 bases and J gave up 5 bases, with 10 bases separating them. The CDR3 region is CASSDEGRTGELFF. The CDR3 DNA is TGCGCCAGCAGTGATGAGGGCAGGACCGGGGAGCTGTTTTTT.

V gene TRBV30 combines with J gene TRBJ2-1, with D possibly being TRBD2 (5 bases). Germline-derived CDR1 and CDR2 are GTSNPN and SVGIG (reference sequence). Trimming removed 3 bases at V and 7 bases at J, with 13 bases between. This CDR3 is 13 amino acids long. CDR3 nucleotide sequence: TGTGCCTGGAGCGAGGGCCTCTCTAATGAGCAGTTCTTC. Amino acids: CAWSEGLSNEQFF.

V gene TRBV28 combines with J gene TRBJ1-5, with 7 bases that match TRBD1. V lost 2 bases and J lost 7; bases outside the gene matches: 11. The CDR3 totals 16 residues. Germline values: CDR1 MDHEN, CDR2 SYDVKM. CDR3 nucleotide sequence: TGTGCCAGCAGTTTAGCCTACAGGGGATCAGGGCAGCCCCAGCATTTT. Amino acid sequence: CASSLAYRGSGQPQHF. Combining the CDR3 with reference TRBV28 and TRBJ1-5 gives the whole variable domain DVKVTQSSRYLVKRTGEKVFLECVQDMDHENMFWYRQDPGLGLRLIYFSYDVKMKEKGDIPEGYSVSREKKERFSLILESASTNQTSMYLCASSLAYRGSGQPQHFGDGTRLSIL.

V is TRBV7-6 and J is TRBJ2-5, with 8 bases matching TRBD1. There are 14 residues in the CDR3. V lost 5 bases and J lost 5; bases outside the gene matches: 7. CDR1 and CDR2 from the germline V gene are SGHVS and FNYEAQ. The CDR3 DNA reads TGTGCCAGCAGCCCGGACAGGGCCTCGGAGACCCAGTACTTC. Its protein product is CASSPDRASETQYF.

The chain is built from TRBV6-1 and TRBJ2-7; 10 positions agree with TRBD1. This CDR3 spans 15 amino acids. The ends lost 2 bases at V and 3 bases at J; junction bases unmatched: 4. Germline assignment: CDR1 MNHNS and CDR2 SASEGT. This chain's CDR3 is CASSESGQGIYEQYF. Here the CDR3 DNA reads TGTGCCAGCAGTGAATCGGGACAGGGGATCTACGAGCAGTACTTC.

The count of this clone is one. V usage is TRBV2 and J usage is TRBJ1-1; TRBD1 agrees at 11 bases. With V trimmed by 3 bases and J by 4 bases, 4 bases remained unmatched. CDR3 size: 15 residues. Germline CDR1 is SNHLY and CDR2 is FYNNEI. The DNA for the CDR3 is TGTGCCAGCAGTGAGGGGACAGGGGGGTTCACTGAAGCTTTCTTT. Translating it yields CASSEGTGGFTEAFF.

The chain carries TRBV5-5 and TRBJ2-5; possible D gene TRBD1, 6 bases. CDR3 length: 13 residues. Trimming left V 0 bases short and J 5 bases short, with 8 bases between. CDR1 and CDR2 from the germline V gene are SGHKS and YYEKEE (reference sequence). CDR3 loop: CASSLGTEETQYF. The CDR3 region has the DNA TGTGCCAGCAGCTTGGGGACAGAGGAGACCCAGTACTTC.

The chain has TRBV5-4 and TRBJ2-7; tentatively, D is TRBD1 (6 bases). The CDR3 spans 14 residues. Germline-derived CDR1 and CDR2 are SGHNT and YYREEE (reference sequence). Trimming pared 4 bases from V and 3 bases from J, leaving 14 bases between. The CDR3 DNA reads as TGTGCCAGCAGCCCTGGGACAAGCAACTACGAGCAGTACTTC. Protein sequence: CASSPGTSNYEQYF.

This rearrangement joins TRBV5-1 to TRBJ2-3; 10 bases are a match to TRBD2. The junction had 10 bases not matched to a gene; V was cut back by 3 bases and J by 3 bases. This CDR3 is built from 17 residues. The V gene's germline CDR1 is SGHRS and CDR2 YFSETQ. The CDR3 loop reads CASSSSTSGEKTDTQYF. CDR3 bases: TGCGCCAGCAGCTCCTCCACTAGCGGGGAAAAGACAGATACGCAGTATTTT.

The genes are TRBV27 and TRBJ2-2; D gene uncertain. Germline CDR1 reads MNHEY; CDR2 reads SMNVEV (reference sequence). Trimming shortened V by 6 bases and J by 5 bases, and 19 bases separated the two germline ends. The CDR3 is made up of 16 amino acids. As DNA, the CDR3 is TGTGCCAGCAGCCCCGTGTGGAGTATAGGAACCGGGGAGCTGTTTTTT. Its protein product is CASSPVWSIGTGELFF.

The gene calls are TRBV27 and TRBJ1-2, with TRBD1 identical over 7 bases. The CDR3 runs 13 residues. Losses at the gene ends were 5 bases for V and 2 bases for J; bases not matched to a gene: 2. CDR1 and CDR2 (germline): MNHEY, SMNVEV (reference sequence). DNA of the CDR3: TGTGCCAGCAGTGCAGGGGGGAACTATGGCTACACCTTC. Translated: CASSAGGNYGYTF.

The V call is TRBV29-1, the J call TRBJ2-3; tentatively, D is TRBD2 (6 bases). This CDR3 has 14 residues. Between the trimmed V and J ends, which lost 5 bases and 0 bases, there was a span of 12 bases. Germline CDR1 is SQVTM and CDR2 is ANQGSEA. The DNA of the CDR3 is TGCAGCGTTACCCTAGCGTCTAGCACAGATACGCAGTATTTT. This sequence encodes CSVTLASSTDTQYF.

The chain combines TRBV28 with TRBJ2-7, with D tentatively TRBD2 (6 bases). The CDR3 length is 17 residues. The V end was cut by 5 bases, the J end by 0 bases, with 20 bases between. Germline V gene data show CDR1 as MDHEN and CDR2 as SYDVKM. CDR3 nucleotide sequence: TGTGCCAGCAGTCAGTTTTGGTCGGCGGGGAGCTCCTACGAGCAGTACTTC. This gives the protein CASSQFWSAGSSYEQYF.

The chain combines TRBV30 with TRBJ2-7, with 9 positions matching TRBD1. V shed 1 base, J shed 5 bases, and the junction held 9 bases outside the gene matches. This CDR3 contains 15 residues. The germline V gene encodes CDR1 GTSNPN and CDR2 SVGIG (reference sequence). The CDR3 loop is CAWSALHRGLHEQYF. The CDR3 DNA sequence: TGTGCCTGGAGTGCCCTTCACAGGGGGCTACACGAGCAGTACTTC.

J is TRBJ1-1 and V is TRBV5-1, with a tentative D call TRBD1 (5 bases). CDR3 length: 13 residues. Germline V gene data show CDR1 as SGHRS and CDR2 as YFSETQ. Trimming shortened V by 4 bases and J by 1 base, and 8 bases separated the two germline ends. Here the CDR3 DNA reads TGCGCCAGCAGCGATCAGGGGAACACTGAAGCTTTCTTT. Translating gives CASSDQGNTEAFF.

This rearrangement joins TRBV10-3 to TRBJ1-1; D might be TRBD1 (6 bases). CDR1 and CDR2 from the germline V gene are ENHRY and SYGVKD. This CDR3 contains 15 residues. Trimming pared 10 bases from V and 1 base from J, leaving 19 bases between. CDR3 in DNA: TGTGCCACCGGGGGGGCGGGGGTGAGGAACACTGAAGCTTTCTTT. It yields the protein CATGGAGVRNTEAFF.

The rearrangement links TRBV27 to TRBJ2-7; 9 nucleotides match TRBD2. The V gene's germline CDR1 is MNHEY and CDR2 SMNVEV (reference sequence). CDR3 size: 15 residues. The junction had 9 bases not matched to a gene; V was cut back by 4 bases and J by 5 bases. Written as DNA, the CDR3 is TGTGCCAGCAGTTCTTATAGCGGGAGTAATAACGAGCAGTACTTC. Protein sequence: CASSSYSGSNNEQYF.

This chain joins TRBV6-5 and TRBJ1-4, with TRBD1 matching 8 bases. This CDR3 has 14 amino acids. With 7 bases clipped from V and 7 bases from J, the junction kept 8 bases outside the gene matches. Per germline, CDR1 MNHEY and CDR2 SVGAGI. CDR3 region: CASKDRGMGEKLFF. CDR3 sequence (DNA): TGTGCCAGCAAAGACAGGGGAATGGGTGAAAAACTGTTTTTT.

The chain's CDR3 is CASSLGALRDEQFF. The CDR3 bases are TGTGCCAGCAGCTTAGGGGCGCTCAGGGATGAGCAGTTCTTC. This sequence joins TRBV7-2 and TRBJ2-1; TRBD1 might be the D (5 bases). This CDR3 is built from 14 residues. Germline-derived CDR1 and CDR2 are SGHTA and FQGNSA. Between the trimmed V and J ends, which lost 1 base and 8 bases, there was a span of 12 bases.